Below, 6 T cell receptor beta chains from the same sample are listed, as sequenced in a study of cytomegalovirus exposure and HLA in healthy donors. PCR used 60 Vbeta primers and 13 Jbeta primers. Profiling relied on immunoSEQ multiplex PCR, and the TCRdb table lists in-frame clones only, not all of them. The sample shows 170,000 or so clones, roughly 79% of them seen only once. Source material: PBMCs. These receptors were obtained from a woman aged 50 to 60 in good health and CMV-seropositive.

In DNA form, the CDR3 reads TGCAGCGTTGAAGATGAGGCTAATGAAAAACTGTTTTTT. Encoded protein: CSVEDEANEKLFF. The genes are TRBV29-1 and TRBJ1-4; unclear D gene. Germline values: CDR1 SQVTM, CDR2 ANQGSEA. Trimming took off 0 bases at V and 3 bases at J, with 5 bases between the two ends. CDR3 length equals 13 residues.

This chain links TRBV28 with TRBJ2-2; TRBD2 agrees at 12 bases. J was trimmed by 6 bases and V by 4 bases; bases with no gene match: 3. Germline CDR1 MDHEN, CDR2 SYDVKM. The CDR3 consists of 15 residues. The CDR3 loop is CASSSTSGGAGELFF. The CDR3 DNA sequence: TGTGCCAGCAGTTCGACTAGCGGGGGCGCCGGGGAGCTGTTTTTT.

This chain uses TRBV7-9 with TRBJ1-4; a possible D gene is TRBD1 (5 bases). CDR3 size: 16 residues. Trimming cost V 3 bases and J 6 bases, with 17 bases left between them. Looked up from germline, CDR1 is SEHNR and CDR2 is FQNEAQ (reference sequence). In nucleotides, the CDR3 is TGTGCCAGCAGCTTCGGGCCACAGGAAGGGGATGAAAAACTGTTTTTT. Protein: CASSFGPQEGDEKLFF.

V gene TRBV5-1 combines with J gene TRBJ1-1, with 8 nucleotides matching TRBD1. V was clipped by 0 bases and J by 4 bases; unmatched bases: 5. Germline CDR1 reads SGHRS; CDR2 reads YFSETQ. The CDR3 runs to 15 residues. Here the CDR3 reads CASSLGRTGTTEAFF. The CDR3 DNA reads TGCGCCAGCAGCTTGGGGCGGACAGGGACCACTGAAGCTTTCTTT.

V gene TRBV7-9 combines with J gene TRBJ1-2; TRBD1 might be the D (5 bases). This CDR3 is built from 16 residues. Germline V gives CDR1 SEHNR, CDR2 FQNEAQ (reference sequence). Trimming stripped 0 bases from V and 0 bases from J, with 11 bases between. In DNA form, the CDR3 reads TGTGCCAGCAGCTTAGCGGGGCAGCTTTCTAACTATGGCTACACCTTC. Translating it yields CASSLAGQLSNYGYTF.

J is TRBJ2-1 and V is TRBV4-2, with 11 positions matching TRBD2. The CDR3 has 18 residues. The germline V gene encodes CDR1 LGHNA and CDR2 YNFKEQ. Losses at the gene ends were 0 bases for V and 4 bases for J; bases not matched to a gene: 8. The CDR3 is CASSQDLAGGRIYNEQFF. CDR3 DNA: TGTGCCAGCAGCCAAGATCTAGCGGGGGGCAGGATTTACAATGAGCAGTTCTTC.